One and the same sample provided the 3 T cell receptor beta chains below, sequenced in a study of blood T cell repertoires in COVID-19. Method: immunoSEQ multiplex PCR; TCRdb's copy keeps in-frame clones and lacks some. The repertoire has 210,000 or so clones, approximately 89% of them found once; the top ten carry under 5.5%. Specimen: peripheral blood. The receptors here all came from a woman aged 40 to 55 with acute or convalescent COVID-19.

V and J are TRBV4-2 and TRBJ1-1; tentatively, D is TRBD1 (6 bases). CDR3 length equals 15 residues. V was shortened by 4 bases and J by 0 bases, with 12 bases between the two germline ends. The germline V gene encodes CDR1 LGHNA and CDR2 YNFKEQ. CDR3 sequence: CASSPPGQMNTEAFF. The CDR3, as DNA: TGTGCCAGCAGCCCCCCGGGACAAATGAACACTGAAGCTTTCTTT.

V is TRBV3-1 (or the pseudogene TRBV3-2) and J is TRBJ2-2; TRBD2 matches 10 bases. The J segment lost 7 bases and the V segment lost 8 bases, leaving 7 bases of the junction unmatched. Looked up from germline, CDR1 is LGHDT and CDR2 is YNNKEL (reference sequence). The CDR3 sequence is 14 residues long. CDR3 in DNA: TGTGCCAGCTTTAGCGGGGGGCCGGGCGGGGAGCTGTTTTTT. Protein product: CASFSGGPGGELFF.

This clone was found once. The chain recombines TRBV6-5 with TRBJ2-3; 8 bases match TRBD1. V dropped 5 bases and J dropped 4; count of bases not matched to a gene: 8. The CDR3 has 15 amino acids. Per the germline V gene, CDR1 is MNHEY and CDR2 is SVGAGI. Here the CDR3 DNA reads TGTGCCAGCAGTACGTGGACAGGGAACGCAGATACGCAGTATTTT. Residues: CASSTWTGNADTQYF.